The 5 T cell receptor beta chains reported below all come from one sample, sequenced in a study of vaccination effects on CD4 cells after COVID-19. No antigens are known for them. Peptide-pool stimulation followed by sequencing identified expanded antigen-specific CD4+ clonotypes in the ViraFEST assay. Isolating CD4+ T cells followed approximately ten days of culture. Subjects were given two BNT162b2 or mRNA-1273 vaccine doses. TCRdb's table, derived via immunoSEQ multiplex PCR, lists solely in-frame clones and lacks some. The sample includes approximately 74,000 clones, under 80% of them seen just once. The sample in question was CD4+ T cells from PBMCs cultured with HCoV-OC43 spike peptides, obtained after COVID-19 vaccination. Sample subset: HCoV-OC43 spike overlapping peptide pool stimulation. Every receptor here comes from a human donor who received a COVID-19 vaccine.

The gene calls are TRBV24-1 and TRBJ2-3, with 7 bases that match TRBD1. CDR1 KGHDR and CDR2 SFDVKD come from the germline V gene. V was clipped by 3 bases and J by 0 bases; unmatched bases: 8. The CDR3 is 17 residues long. CDR3 DNA: TGTGCCACCAGTGATCCGGGACAGAAGTCTAGCACAGATACGCAGTATTTT. Protein product: CATSDPGQKSSTDTQYF.

The gene calls are TRBV7-2 and TRBJ2-3; D not certain. V dropped 2 bases and J dropped 1 base, with 7 bases sitting between them. The length of the CDR3 is 14 residues. Per germline, CDR1 SGHTA and CDR2 FQGNSA. The CDR3 is CASSLSRGTDTQYF. Here the CDR3 DNA reads TGTGCCAGCAGCTTATCCCGGGGCACAGATACGCAGTATTTT.

The chain has TRBV27 and TRBJ2-5; no clear D. The CDR3 runs 13 residues. Trimming left V 1 base short and J 2 bases short, with 5 bases between. The germline gives CDR1 MNHEY, CDR2 SMNVEV (reference sequence). CDR3 in amino acids: CASSLYSQETQYF. CDR3 nucleotide sequence: TGTGCCAGCAGTTTATATAGTCAAGAGACCCAGTACTTC.

The J gene is TRBJ1-4, the V gene TRBV4-3; unclear D gene. The V and J ends lost 0 bases and 4 bases respectively, with 6 bases between them. The CDR3 has 14 residues. Germline CDR1 reads LGHNA; CDR2 reads YSLEER. The CDR3 spells CASSQEGGNEKLFF. The DNA of the CDR3 is TGCGCCAGCAGCCAAGAGGGCGGTAATGAAAAACTGTTTTTT.

This chain joins TRBV6-2 or TRBV6-3 and TRBJ1-5; TRBD1 aligns across 11 bases. The V gene end was trimmed by 1 base and the J gene end by 7 bases; junction bases not matched to a gene: 6. This CDR3 has 16 residues. Germline lookup yields CDR1 MNHEY and CDR2 SVGEGT. This CDR3 is CASSYFAGTGGQPQHF. The CDR3 coding sequence is TGTGCCAGCAGTTACTTCGCCGGGACAGGGGGACAGCCCCAGCATTTT.